The clone carrying this T cell receptor (beta chain) has only one observation. The data are from a study of cytomegalovirus exposure and HLA in healthy donors. Per germline, CDR1 SEHNR and CDR2 FQNEAQ (reference sequence). This CDR3 is 14 amino acids long. V was pared by 4 bases and J by 1 base, with 1 base of the junction left unmatched. The PCR had 60 Vbeta and 13 Jbeta primers. Data came from immunoSEQ multiplex PCR; TCRdb stores just in-frame clones and leaves some out. The table has 100,000 to 150,000 clones, around three quarters seen once. This TCR was sampled from a man aged 25-40 years in good health and CMV-seronegative. The chain joins TRBV7-9 to TRBJ2-3; TRBD1 aligns across 8 bases. Sequencing was carried out using PBMCs. The CDR3 DNA follows: TGTGCCAGCAGCTCACAGGGGGGCACAGATACGCAGTATTTT. It codes for CASSSQGGTDTQYF.